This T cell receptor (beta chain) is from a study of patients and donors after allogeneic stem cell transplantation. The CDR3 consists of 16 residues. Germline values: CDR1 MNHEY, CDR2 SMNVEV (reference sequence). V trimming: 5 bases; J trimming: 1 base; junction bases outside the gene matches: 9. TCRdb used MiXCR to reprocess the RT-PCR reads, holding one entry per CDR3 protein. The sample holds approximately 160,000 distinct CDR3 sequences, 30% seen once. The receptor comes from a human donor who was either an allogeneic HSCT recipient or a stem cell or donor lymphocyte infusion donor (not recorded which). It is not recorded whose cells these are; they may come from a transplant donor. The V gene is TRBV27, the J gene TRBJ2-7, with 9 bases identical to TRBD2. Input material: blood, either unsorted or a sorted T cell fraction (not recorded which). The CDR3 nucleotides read TGTGCCAGCAGTCATCGGGGCGGGAGGGGGTCCTACGAGCAGTACTTC. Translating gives CASSHRGGRGSYEQYF.